Listed below are T cell receptor beta chains from one sample, sequenced in a study of control samples from healthy donors and cancer patients. The table came from immunoSEQ multiplex PCR; TCRdb's copy has only in-frame clones and leaves some out. The sample holds 140,000 to 150,000 clones, around 90% seen once. Sequencing input: blood. These receptors all come from a man younger than 45 in good health. Both conserved end residues are part of each CDR3. The order of the fields is V gene, D gene, clone size, J gene, CDR3 DNA, CDR3 protein. A D gene is named only where the DNA matches it firmly. Expanded clones get a size class; other rows say once, few or many, or leave the size out.

>TRBV5-5|TRBD2|NA|TRBJ2-7
TGTGCCAGCAGACGGACTAGCGGGGTAACCTACGAGCAGTACTTC
CASRRTSGVTYEQYF
>TRBV15|NA|NA|TRBJ1-1
TGTGCCACCAGCAGAGTGAGAACAGGGACTAACACTGAAGCTTTCTTT
CATSRVRTGTNTEAFF
>TRBV5-1|TRBD2|NA|TRBJ2-7
TGCGCCAGCAGCTTGGGGCTAGCGGCCGCCTCCTACGAGCAGTACTTC
CASSLGLAAASYEQYF
>TRBV7-8|NA|NA|TRBJ2-7
TGTGCCAGCAGCTTAGCGCTCGAGCAGTACTTC
CASSLALEQYF
>TRBV5-1|TRBD1|NA|TRBJ2-5
TGCGCCAGCAGCATGGCGGGGACAGGGGGCCAAGAGACCCAGTACTTC
CASSMAGTGGQETQYF
>TRBV20-1|NA|NA|TRBJ2-3
TGCAGTGCTAGTTTCGGGGGGCGGGGAGATACGCAGTATTTT
CSASFGGRGDTQYF
>TRBV7-3|NA|NA|TRBJ1-2
TGTGCCAGCGGGGGAGCGGGGTATGGCTACACCTTC
CASGGAGYGYTF
>TRBV6-5|NA|few|TRBJ1-2
TGTGCCAGCACCACGACAGGCCCTACAGGGGGCTACACCTTC
CASTTTGPTGGYTF
>TRBV11-3|TRBD1|NA|TRBJ2-7
TGTGCCAGCAGCCATGGACAGGTGACCTACGAGCAGTACTTC
CASSHGQVTYEQYF
>TRBV7-9|TRBD1|NA|TRBJ2-3
TGTGCCAGCACCGCTTGGGACAGGGCGGCAGATACGCAGTATTTT
CASTAWDRAADTQYF
>TRBV6-4|TRBD2|NA|TRBJ2-4
TGTGCCAGCAGTGACTCTATAGCGGGAGACCAAAACATTCAGTACTTC
CASSDSIAGDQNIQYF
>TRBV12-3/TRBV12-4|NA|NA|TRBJ2-2
TGTGCCAGCACCGGACTGGCCGGGGAGCTGTTTTTT
CASTGLAGELFF
>TRBV5-6|NA|NA|TRBJ1-1
TGTGCCAGCAGCTTGGCCGCGGGGGAAAACACTGAAGCTTTCTTT
CASSLAAGENTEAFF
>TRBV27|NA|NA|TRBJ2-5
TGTGCCAGCAGTCCCTGGGGGCCGGGGAAGGAGACCCAGTACTTC
CASSPWGPGKETQYF